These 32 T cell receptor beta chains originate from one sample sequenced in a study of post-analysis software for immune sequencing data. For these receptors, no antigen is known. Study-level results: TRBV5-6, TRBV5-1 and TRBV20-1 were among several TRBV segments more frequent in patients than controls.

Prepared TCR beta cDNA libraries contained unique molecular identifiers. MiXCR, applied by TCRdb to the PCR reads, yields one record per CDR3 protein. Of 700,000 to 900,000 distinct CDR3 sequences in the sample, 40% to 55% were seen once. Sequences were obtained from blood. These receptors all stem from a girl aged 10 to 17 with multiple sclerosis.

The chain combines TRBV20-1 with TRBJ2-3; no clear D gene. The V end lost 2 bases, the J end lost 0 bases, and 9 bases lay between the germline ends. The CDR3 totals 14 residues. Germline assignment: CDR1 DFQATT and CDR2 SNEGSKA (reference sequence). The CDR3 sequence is CSARKITSTDTQYF. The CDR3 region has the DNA TGCAGTGCTAGAAAAATAACTAGCACAGATACGCAGTATTTT.

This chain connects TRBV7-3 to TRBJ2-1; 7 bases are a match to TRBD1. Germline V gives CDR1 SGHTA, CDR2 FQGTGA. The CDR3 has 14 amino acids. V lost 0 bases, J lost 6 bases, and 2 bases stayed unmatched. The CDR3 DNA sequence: TGTGCCAGCAGCTTAACTAGACAGGGCAATGAGCAGTTCTTC. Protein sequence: CASSLTRQGNEQFF.

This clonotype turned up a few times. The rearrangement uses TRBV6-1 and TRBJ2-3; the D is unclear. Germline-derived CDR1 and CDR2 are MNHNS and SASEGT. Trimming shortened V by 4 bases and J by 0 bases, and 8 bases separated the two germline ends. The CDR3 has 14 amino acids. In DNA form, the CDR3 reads TGTGCCAGCAGTGGGGGATCGAGCACAGATACGCAGTATTTT. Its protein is CASSGGSSTDTQYF.

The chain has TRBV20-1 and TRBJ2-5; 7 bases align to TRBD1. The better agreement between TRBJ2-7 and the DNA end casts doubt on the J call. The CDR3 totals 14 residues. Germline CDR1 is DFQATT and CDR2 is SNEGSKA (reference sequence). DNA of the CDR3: TGCAGTGCTAGAGCCTGGGACAGACACTACGAGCAGTACTTC. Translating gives CSARAWDRHYEQYF.

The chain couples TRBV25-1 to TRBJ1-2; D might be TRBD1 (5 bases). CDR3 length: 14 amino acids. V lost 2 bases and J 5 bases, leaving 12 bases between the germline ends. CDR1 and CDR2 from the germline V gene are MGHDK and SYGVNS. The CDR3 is CASSEGGREYGYTF. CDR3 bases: TGTGCCAGCAGTGAAGGTGGCAGGGAGTATGGCTACACCTTC.

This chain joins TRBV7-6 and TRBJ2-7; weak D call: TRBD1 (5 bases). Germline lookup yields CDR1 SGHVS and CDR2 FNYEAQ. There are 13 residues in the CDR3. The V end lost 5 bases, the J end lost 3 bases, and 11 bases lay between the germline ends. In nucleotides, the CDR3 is TGTGCCAGCAGCCCAGCAGGGTGCTACGAGCAGTACTTC. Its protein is CASSPAGCYEQYF. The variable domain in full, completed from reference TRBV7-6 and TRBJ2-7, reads GAGVSQSPRYKVTKRGQDVALRCDPISGHVSLYWYRQALGQGPEFLTYFNYEAQQDKSGLPNDRFSAERPEGSISTLTIQRTEQRDSAMYRCASSPAGCYEQYFGPGTRLTVT.

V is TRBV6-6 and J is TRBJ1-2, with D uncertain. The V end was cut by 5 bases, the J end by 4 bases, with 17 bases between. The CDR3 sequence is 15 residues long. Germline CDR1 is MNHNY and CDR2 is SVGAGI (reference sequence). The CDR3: CASSHDGEALYGYTF. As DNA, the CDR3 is TGTGCCAGCAGTCACGACGGGGAGGCCCTCTATGGCTACACCTTC.

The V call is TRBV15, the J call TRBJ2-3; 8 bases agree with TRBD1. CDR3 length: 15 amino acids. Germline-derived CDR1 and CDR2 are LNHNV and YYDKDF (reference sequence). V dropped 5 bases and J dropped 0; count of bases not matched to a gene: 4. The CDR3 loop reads CATSRGQGSTDTQYF. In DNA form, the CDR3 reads TGTGCCACCAGCCGCGGACAGGGAAGCACAGATACGCAGTATTTT.

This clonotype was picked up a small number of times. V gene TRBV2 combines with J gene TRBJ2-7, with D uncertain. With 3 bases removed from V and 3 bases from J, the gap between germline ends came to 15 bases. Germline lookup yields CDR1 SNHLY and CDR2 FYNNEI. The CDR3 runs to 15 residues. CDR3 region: CASSDPVAGYYEQYF. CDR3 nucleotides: TGTGCCAGCAGTGACCCGGTAGCAGGATACTACGAGCAGTACTTC.

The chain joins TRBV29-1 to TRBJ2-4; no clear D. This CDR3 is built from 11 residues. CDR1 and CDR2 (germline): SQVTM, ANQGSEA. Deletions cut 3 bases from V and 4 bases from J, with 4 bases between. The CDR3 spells CSVEEKNIQYF. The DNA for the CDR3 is TGCAGCGTTGAGGAAAAAAACATTCAGTACTTC.

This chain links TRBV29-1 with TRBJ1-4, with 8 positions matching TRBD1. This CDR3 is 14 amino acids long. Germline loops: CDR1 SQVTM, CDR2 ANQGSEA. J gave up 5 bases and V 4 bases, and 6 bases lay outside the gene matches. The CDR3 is CSVASTGANEKLFF. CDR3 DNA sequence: TGCAGCGTTGCCTCGACAGGGGCCAATGAAAAACTGTTTTTT.

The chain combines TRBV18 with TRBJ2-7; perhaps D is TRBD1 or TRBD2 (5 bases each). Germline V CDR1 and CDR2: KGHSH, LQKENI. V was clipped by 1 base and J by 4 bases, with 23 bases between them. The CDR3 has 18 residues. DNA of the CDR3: TGTGCCAGCTCACCACGGGTCGCAGGGCGGGTTCGAGTATACGAGCAGTACTTC. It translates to CASSPRVAGRVRVYEQYF.

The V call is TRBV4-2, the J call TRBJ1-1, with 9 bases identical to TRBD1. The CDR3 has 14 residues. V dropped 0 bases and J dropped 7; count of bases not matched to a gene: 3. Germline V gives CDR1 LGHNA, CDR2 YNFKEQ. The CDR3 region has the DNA TGTGCCAGCAGCCAAGAAAGGGGACAGGGTGAAGCTTTCTTT. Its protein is CASSQERGQGEAFF.

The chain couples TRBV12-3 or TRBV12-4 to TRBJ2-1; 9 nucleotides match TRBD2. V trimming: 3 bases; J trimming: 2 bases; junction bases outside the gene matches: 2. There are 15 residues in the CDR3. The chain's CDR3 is CASSFVAGAYNEQFF. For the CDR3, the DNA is TGTGCCAGCAGTTTTGTAGCGGGAGCCTACAATGAGCAGTTCTTC.

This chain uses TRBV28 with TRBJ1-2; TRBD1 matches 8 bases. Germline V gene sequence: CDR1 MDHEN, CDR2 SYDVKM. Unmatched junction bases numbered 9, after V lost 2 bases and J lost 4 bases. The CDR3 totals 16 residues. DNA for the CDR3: TGTGCCAGCAGTTTACCGGACAGGGTCGGAATCTATGGCTACACCTTC. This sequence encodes CASSLPDRVGIYGYTF.

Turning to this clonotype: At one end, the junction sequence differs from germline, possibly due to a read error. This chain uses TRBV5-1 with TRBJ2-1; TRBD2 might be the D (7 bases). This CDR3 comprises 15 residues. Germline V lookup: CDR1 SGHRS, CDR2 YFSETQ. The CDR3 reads CASSLGGVSYNEQFF. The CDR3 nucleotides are TGTGCCAGCAGCTTAGGGGGGGTGTCCTACAATGAGCAGTTCTTC.

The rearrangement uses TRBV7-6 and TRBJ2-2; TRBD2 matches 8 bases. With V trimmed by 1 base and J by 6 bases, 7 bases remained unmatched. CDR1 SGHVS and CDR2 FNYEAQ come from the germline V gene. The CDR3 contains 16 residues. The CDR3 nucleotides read TGTGCCAGCAGCTTAGTGAACCGGGGGGGAGCCGGGGAGCTGTTTTTT. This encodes CASSLVNRGGAGELFF.

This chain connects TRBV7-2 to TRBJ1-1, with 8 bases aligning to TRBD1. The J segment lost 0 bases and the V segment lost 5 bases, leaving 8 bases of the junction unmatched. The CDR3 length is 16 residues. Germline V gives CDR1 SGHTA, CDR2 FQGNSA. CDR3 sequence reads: CASSLMAGGMNTEAFF. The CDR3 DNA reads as TGTGCCAGCAGCCTAATGGCAGGGGGCATGAACACTGAAGCTTTCTTT.

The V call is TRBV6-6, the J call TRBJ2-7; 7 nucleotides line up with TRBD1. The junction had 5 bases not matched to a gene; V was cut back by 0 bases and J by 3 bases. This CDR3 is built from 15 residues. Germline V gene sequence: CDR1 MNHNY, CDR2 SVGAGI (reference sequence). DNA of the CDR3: TGTGCCAGCAGTTACTCGGCAGGGGGAATCTACGAGCAGTACTTC. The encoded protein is CASSYSAGGIYEQYF.

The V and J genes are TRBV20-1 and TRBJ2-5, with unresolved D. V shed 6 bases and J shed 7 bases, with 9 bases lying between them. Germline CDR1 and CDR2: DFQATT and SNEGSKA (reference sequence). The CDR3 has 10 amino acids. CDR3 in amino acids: CSATEGTQYF. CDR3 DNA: TGCAGTGCGACGGAAGGGACCCAGTACTTC.

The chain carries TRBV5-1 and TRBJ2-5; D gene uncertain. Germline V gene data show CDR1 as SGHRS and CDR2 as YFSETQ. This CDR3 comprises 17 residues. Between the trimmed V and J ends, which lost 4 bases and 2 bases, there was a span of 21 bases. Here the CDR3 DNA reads TGCGCCAGCAGCCCTGGAGTTTCTCAGGCATCACAAGAGACCCAGTACTTC. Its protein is CASSPGVSQASQETQYF.

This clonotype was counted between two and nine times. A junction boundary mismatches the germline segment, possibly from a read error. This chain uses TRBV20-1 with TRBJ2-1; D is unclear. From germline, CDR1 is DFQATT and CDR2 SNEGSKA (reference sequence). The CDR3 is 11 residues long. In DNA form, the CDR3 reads TGCAGTGCTAGGCGTGTTAATGAGCGGTTCTTC. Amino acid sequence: CSARRVNERFF.

The CDR3, as DNA: TGTGCCAGCAGCCTAGGGGCGGGAGGAACCTACAATGAGCAGTTCTTC. It translates to CASSLGAGGTYNEQFF. The chain joins TRBV27 to TRBJ2-1; TRBD2 matches at 8 bases. The CDR3 spans 16 residues. V dropped 6 bases and J dropped 2; count of bases not matched to a gene: 9. In germline, CDR1 is MNHEY, CDR2 SMNVEV (reference sequence).

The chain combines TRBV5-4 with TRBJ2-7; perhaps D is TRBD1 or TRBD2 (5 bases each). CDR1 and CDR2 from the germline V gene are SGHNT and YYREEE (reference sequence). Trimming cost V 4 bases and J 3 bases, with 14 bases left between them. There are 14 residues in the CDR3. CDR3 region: CASSRWDGDYEQYF. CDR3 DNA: TGTGCCAGCAGCCGATGGGACGGGGACTACGAGCAGTACTTC.

The CDR3: CASSLMSPEGETQYF. The CDR3 DNA reads as TGCGCCAGCAGCTTGATGAGCCCTGAAGGGGAGACCCAGTACTTC. The chain couples TRBV5-1 to TRBJ2-7; unclear D gene. Matching the DNA end better, TRBJ2-5 makes the J call doubtful. This CDR3 comprises 15 residues. Germline lookup yields CDR1 SGHRS and CDR2 YFSETQ.

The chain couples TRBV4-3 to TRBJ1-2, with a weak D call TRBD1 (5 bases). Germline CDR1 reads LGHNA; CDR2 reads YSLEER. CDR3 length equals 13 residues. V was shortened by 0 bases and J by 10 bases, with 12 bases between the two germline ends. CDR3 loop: CASSQEAGTDYTF. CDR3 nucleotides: TGCGCCAGCAGCCAAGAGGCCGGGACGGACTACACCTTC.

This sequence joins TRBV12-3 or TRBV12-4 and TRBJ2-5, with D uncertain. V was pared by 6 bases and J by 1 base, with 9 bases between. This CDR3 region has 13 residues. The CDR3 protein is CASSSATQETQYF. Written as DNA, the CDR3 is TGTGCCAGCAGCTCCGCCACCCAAGAGACCCAGTACTTC.

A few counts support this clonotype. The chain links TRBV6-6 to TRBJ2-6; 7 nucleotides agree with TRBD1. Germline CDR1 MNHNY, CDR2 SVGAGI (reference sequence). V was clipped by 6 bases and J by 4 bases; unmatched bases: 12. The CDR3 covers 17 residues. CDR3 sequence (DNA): TGTGCCAGCAGCCGTCCGGACGGGACAGTCGGGGCCAACGTCCTGACTTTC. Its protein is CASSRPDGTVGANVLTF.

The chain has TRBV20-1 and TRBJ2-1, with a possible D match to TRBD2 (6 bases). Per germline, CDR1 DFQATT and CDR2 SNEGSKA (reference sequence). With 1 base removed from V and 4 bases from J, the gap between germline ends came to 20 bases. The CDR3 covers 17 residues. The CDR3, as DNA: TGCAGTGCTAGAGGAGGAGGGCCTCAAAACTCTTACAATGAGCAGTTCTTC. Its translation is CSARGGGPQNSYNEQFF.

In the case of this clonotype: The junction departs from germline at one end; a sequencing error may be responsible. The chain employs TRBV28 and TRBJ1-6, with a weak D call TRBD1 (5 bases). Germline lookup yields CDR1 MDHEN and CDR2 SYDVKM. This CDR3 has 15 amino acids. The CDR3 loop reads CASSLWDLSNSPLHF. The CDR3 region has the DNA TGTGCCAGCAGTCTATGGGACCTCTCAAATTCACCCCTCCACTTT.

The DNA for the CDR3 is TGCAGCGTCATGGATGGGGACTACAATGAGCAGTTCTTC. It translates to CSVMDGDYNEQFF. V and J are TRBV29-1 and TRBJ2-1; D unresolved. The CDR3 consists of 13 residues. V dropped 6 bases and J dropped 3 bases, with 12 bases sitting between them. Germline CDR1 SQVTM, CDR2 ANQGSEA.

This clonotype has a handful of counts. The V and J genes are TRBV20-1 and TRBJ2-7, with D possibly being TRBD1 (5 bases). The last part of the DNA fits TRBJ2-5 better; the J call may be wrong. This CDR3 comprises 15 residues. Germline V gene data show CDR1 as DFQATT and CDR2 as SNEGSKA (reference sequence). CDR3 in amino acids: CSAREVRLQGETQYF. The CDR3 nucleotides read TGCAGTGCTAGAGAAGTCAGGCTCCAGGGAGAGACCCAGTACTTC.